The rows below give T cell receptor beta chains drawn from one sample of a study of T cells in Graves' hyperthyroidism and ophthalmopathy. One entry per CDR3 protein, called by TCRdb with MiXCR from the multiplex PCR reads. The table includes more than 650,000 distinct CDR3 sequences, about 14% detected once. The sample taken for sequencing was blood. All receptors come from a young woman with Graves' hyperthyroidism. Each CDR3 is given with its conserved first and last residue. The order of the fields is V gene, J gene, CDR3 protein.

TRBV5-1	TRBJ2-7	CASSLATGPGQLAEQYF
TRBV6-9	TRBJ2-5	CASSYEWRGTQYF
TRBV29-1	TRBJ2-1	CSVEVDSYNEQFF
TRBV9	TRBJ2-1	CASSVATWEGARSGANEQFF
TRBV7-9	TRBJ2-5	CASSFGSAGMYQETQYF
TRBV9	TRBJ2-3	CASSKGAGATDTQYF
TRBV7-6	TRBJ2-1	CASSLIPGHQAPNEQFF
TRBV7-9	TRBJ2-1	CASPRGSGTYHSYNEQFF
TRBV5-1	TRBJ1-2	CASSLAPGGTNYGYTF
TRBV9	TRBJ2-6	CASSTSGLISGANVLTF
TRBV20-1	TRBJ2-7	CSVEGLDYEQYF